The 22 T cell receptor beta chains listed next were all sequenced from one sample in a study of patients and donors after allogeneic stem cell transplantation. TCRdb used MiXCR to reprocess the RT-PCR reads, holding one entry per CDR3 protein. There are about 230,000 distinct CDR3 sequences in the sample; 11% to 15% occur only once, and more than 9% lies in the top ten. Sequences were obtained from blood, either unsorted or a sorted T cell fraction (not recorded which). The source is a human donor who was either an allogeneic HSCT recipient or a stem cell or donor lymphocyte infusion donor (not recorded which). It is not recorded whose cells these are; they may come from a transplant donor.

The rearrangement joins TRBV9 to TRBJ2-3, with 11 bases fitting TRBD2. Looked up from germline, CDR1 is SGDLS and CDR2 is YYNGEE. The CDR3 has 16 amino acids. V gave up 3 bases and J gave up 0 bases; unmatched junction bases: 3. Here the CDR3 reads CASSGRTSGSTDTQYF. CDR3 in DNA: TGTGCCAGCAGCGGTCGGACTAGCGGGAGCACAGATACGCAGTATTTT.

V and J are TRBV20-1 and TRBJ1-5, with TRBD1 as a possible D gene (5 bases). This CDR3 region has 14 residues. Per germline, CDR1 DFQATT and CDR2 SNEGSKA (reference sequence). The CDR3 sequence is CSASGGEEVQPQHF. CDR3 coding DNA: TGCAGCGCCAGTGGGGGGGAAGAGGTTCAGCCCCAGCATTTT.

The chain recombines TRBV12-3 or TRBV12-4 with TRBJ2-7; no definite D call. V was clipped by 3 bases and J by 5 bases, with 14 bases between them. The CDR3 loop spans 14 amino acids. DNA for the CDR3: TGTGCCAGCAGTTTTTCCAAGGTTCTGAACGAGCAGTACTTC. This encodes CASSFSKVLNEQYF.

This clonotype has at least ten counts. The DNA of the CDR3 is TGTGCCAGCGGGGGCGGTGGACAGATCTACGAGCAGTACTTC. It encodes CASGGGGQIYEQYF. The rearrangement links TRBV12-3 or TRBV12-4 to TRBJ2-7; TRBD1 is a possible D gene (6 bases). V was shortened by 8 bases and J by 3 bases, with 17 bases between the two germline ends. This CDR3 contains 14 residues.

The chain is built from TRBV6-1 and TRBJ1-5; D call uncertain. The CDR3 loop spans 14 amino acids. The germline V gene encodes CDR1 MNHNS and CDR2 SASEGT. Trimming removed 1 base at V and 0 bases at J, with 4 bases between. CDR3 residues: CASSEGNSNQPQHF. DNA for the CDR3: TGTGCCAGCAGTGAAGGAAATAGCAATCAGCCCCAGCATTTT.

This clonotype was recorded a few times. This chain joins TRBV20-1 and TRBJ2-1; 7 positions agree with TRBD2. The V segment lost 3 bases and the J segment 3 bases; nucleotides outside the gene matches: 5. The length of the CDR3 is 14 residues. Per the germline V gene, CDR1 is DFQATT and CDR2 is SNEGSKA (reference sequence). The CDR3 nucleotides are TGCAGTGCTAGGAGCGGGGCCCTCTACAATGAGCAGTTCTTC. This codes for CSARSGALYNEQFF.

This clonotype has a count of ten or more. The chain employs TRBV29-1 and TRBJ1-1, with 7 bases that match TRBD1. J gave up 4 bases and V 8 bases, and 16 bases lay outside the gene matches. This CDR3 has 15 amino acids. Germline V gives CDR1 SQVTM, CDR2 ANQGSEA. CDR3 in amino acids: CSSRTSGGGSTEAFF. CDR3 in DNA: TGCAGCTCACGCACATCAGGGGGGGGGAGCACTGAAGCTTTCTTT.

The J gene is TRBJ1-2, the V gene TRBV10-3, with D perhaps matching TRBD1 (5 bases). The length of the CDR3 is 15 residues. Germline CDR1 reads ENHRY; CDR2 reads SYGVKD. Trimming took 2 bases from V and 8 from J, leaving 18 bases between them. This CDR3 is CAISENGDAGWGYTF. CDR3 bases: TGTGCCATCAGTGAGAACGGGGACGCCGGGTGGGGCTACACCTTC.

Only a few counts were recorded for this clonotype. The CDR3 spells CASGNTGSDQPQHF. CDR3 coding DNA: TGTGCCAGCGGCAATACAGGTTCAGACCAGCCCCAGCATTTT. The chain combines TRBV4-2 with TRBJ1-5; a possible D gene is TRBD1 (5 bases). Deletions cut 8 bases from V and 7 bases from J, with 18 bases between. CDR1 is LGHNA and CDR2 is YNFKEQ in the germline V gene. The CDR3 length is 14 residues.

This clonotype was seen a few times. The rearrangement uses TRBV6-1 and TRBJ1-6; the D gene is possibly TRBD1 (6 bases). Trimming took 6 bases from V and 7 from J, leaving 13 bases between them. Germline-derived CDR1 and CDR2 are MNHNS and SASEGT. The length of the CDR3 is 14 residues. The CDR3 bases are TGTGCCAGCAGGTCGCCGGGGGGCAATTCACCCCTCCACTTT. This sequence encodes CASRSPGGNSPLHF.

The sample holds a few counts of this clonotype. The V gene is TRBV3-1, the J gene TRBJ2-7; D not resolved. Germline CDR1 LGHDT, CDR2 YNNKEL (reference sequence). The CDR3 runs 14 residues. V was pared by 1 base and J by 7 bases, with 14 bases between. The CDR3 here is CASSQGRKGREQYF. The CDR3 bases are TGTGCCAGCAGCCAAGGAAGGAAGGGTCGAGAGCAGTACTTC.

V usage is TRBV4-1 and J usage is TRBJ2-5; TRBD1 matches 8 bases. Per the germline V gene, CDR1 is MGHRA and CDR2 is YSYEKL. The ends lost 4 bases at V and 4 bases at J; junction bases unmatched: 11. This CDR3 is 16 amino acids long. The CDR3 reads CASSRPGTGGTETQYF. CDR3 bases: TGCGCCAGCAGCCGACCAGGGACAGGAGGTACAGAGACCCAGTACTTC.

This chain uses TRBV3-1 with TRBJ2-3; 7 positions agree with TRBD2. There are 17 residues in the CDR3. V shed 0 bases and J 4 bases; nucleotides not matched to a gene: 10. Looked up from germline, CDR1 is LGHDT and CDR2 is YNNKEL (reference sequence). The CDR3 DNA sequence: TGTGCCAGCAGCCAAGATTTGGCTAGCGGATCTTCAGATACGCAGTATTTT. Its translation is CASSQDLASGSSDTQYF.

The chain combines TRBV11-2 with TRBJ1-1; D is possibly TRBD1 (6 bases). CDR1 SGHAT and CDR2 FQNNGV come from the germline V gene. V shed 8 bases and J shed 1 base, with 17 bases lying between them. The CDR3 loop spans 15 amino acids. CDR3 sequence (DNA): TGTGCCAGCTCCAGGGGTGGGGGAACGAACACTGAAGCTTTCTTT. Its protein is CASSRGGGTNTEAFF.

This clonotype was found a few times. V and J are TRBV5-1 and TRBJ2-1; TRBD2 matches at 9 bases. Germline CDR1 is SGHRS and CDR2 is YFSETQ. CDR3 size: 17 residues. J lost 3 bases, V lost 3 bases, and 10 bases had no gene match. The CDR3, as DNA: TGCGCCAGCAGCTCTGGACCCCCTAGCGGGGTCTACAATGAGCAGTTCTTC. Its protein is CASSSGPPSGVYNEQFF.

CDR3 residues: CASRAQGGVVDGYTF. The CDR3, as DNA: TGTGCCAGCAGGGCCCAGGGGGGAGTCGTTGATGGCTACACCTTC. The chain uses TRBV25-1 and TRBJ1-2; TRBD1 agrees at 7 bases. After removal of 6 bases from V and 6 bases from J, the junction contained 13 bases not matched to a gene. The CDR3 sequence is 15 residues long. Germline V gene sequence: CDR1 MGHDK, CDR2 SYGVNS.

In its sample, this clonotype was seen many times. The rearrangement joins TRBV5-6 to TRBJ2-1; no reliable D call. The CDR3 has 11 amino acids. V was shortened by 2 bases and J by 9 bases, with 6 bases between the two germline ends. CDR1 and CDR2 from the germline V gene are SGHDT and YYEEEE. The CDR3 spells CASSFRSEQFF. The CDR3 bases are TGTGCCAGCAGCTTTAGAAGTGAGCAGTTCTTC.

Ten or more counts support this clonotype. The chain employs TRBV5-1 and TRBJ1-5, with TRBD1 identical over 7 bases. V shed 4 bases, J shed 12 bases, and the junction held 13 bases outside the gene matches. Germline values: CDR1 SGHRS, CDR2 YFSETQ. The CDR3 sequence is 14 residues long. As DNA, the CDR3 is TGCGCCAGCAGCCATAGCGCAGGGGGTGAAAACCAGCATTTT. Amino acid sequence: CASSHSAGGENQHF.

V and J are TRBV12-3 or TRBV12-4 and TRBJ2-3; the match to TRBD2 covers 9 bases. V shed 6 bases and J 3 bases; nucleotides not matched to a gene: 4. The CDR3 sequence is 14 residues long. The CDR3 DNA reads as TGTGCCAGCAGGGGGGGACTAGCTACAGATACGCAGTATTTT. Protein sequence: CASRGGLATDTQYF.

This CDR3 reads CASSLGVRDTNLADQYF. In DNA, the CDR3 is TGTGCCAGCAGCTTAGGAGTAAGGGACACCAACCTGGCGGACCAGTACTTC. This chain joins TRBV7-8 and TRBJ2-7; D may be TRBD1 (6 bases). Germline V gives CDR1 SGHVS, CDR2 FQNEAQ. The CDR3 sequence is 17 residues long. The V and J ends lost 1 base and 10 bases respectively, with 26 bases between them.

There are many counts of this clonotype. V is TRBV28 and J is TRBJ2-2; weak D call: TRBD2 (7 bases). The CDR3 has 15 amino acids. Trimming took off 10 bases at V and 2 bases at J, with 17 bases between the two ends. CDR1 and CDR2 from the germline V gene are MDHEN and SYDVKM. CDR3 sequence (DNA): TGTGCCACCAAGGGGGGGTATATAAACACCGGGGAGCTGTTTTTT. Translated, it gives CATKGGYINTGELFF.

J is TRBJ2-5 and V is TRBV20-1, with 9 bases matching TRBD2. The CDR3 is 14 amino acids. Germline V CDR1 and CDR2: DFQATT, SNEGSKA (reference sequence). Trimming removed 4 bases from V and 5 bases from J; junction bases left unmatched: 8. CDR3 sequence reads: CSANPGLAVETQYF. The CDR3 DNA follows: TGCAGTGCTAACCCGGGACTAGCAGTGGAGACCCAGTACTTC.